This T cell receptor beta chain was captured in a study of T cells expressing NK-cell markers. Findings and limits, study-wide: In several donors, dominant clonotypes made up roughly 25-60.1% of CD3+CD56-NKG2C+ cells.

Of note for this clonotype: Its antigen is not known.

TCRdb reprocessed the 5' RACE reads and reports one entry per CDR3 protein, with no DNA. The sample holds roughly 390,000 distinct CDR3 sequences. Germline CDR1 and CDR2: DFQATT and SNEGSKA (reference sequence). There are 14 residues in the CDR3. The sample was blood T cells: a sorted CD56 or NKG2C T cell subset, CD4+ or CD8+ T cells, or bulk PBMC T cells (not recorded which). The chain employs TRBV20-1 and TRBJ2-1; TCRdb's assignment of TRBD2 cannot be checked, as there is no DNA. The source is a woman between 50 and 59 years old in good health. The CDR3 sequence: CSVVREGLRNEQFF.